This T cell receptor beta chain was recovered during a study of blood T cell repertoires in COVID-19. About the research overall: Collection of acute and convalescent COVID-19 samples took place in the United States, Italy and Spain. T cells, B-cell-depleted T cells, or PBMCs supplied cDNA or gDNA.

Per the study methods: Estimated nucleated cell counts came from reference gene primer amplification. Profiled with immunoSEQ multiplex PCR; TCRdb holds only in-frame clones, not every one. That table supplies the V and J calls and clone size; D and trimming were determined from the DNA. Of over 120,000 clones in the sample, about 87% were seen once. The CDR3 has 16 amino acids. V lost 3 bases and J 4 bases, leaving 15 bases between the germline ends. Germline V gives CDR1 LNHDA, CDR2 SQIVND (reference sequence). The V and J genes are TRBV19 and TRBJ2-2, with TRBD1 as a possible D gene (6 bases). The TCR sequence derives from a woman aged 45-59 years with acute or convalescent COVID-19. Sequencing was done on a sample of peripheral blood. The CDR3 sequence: CASSMGYRAGTGELFF. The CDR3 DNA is TGTGCCAGTAGTATGGGATACAGGGCAGGCACCGGGGAGCTGTTTTTT.